This T cell receptor (beta chain) is drawn from a study of beta chain features in type 1 diabetes. The wider study: Cell yields, gender and age were similar in healthy donors and patients. Study results and caveats: The naive, central memory and Treg TCRB repertoires showed an apparent similarity that was greater among patients than among healthy donors. Within each of all four CD4+ subsets, Type 1 diabetes patients had TCRB CDR3s that were moderately but significantly shorter. In type 1 diabetes patients, VDJ junctions had fewer insertions; deletions at these junctions were more frequent.

Every bit of the isolated RNA underwent reverse transcription, so sequencing read expressed TCRB transcripts. Only in-frame clones appear in the TCRdb table, and some are missing; sequencing was by immunoSEQ multiplex PCR. The sample gives about 400,000 clones, over 9.5% of which show up once; 0.0085% to 0.012% is in the top ten. Germline-derived CDR1 and CDR2 are LGHNA and YSLEER. CDR3 size: 12 residues. V dropped 2 bases and J dropped 8 bases, with 6 bases sitting between them. This clone appeared a few times. No antigen is known for it. Other DNA sequences in the sample encode the same CDR3. The TCR sequence derives from a woman aged 18-29 years with type 1 diabetes. Sequenced sample: naive CD4+ T cells from blood. The gene calls are TRBV4-3 and TRBJ1-4; a possible D gene is TRBD1 (6 bases). This CDR3 reads CASSQQGEKLFF. The CDR3 nucleotides are TGCGCCAGCAGCCAACAGGGGGAAAAACTGTTTTTT.